The 7 T cell receptor beta chains in this list originate from one sample, sequenced in a study of T cell responses to AZD1222 COVID-19 vaccine. The table came from immunoSEQ multiplex PCR; TCRdb's copy has only in-frame clones and leaves some out. Among just over 90,000 clones listed, approximately 92% were seen once. The specimen comprised peripheral blood, sampled 28 days after the second AZD1222 dose. These receptors were obtained from an adult who received the AZD1222 COVID-19 vaccine.

The chain links TRBV10-2 to TRBJ1-4, with 7 bases matching TRBD1. The CDR3 loop spans 15 amino acids. The V gene's germline CDR1 is WSHSY and CDR2 SAAADI. The trim removed 3 bases at V and 7 bases at J, leaving 8 bases unmatched. CDR3 residues: CASSEQTGLGEKLFF. CDR3 in DNA: TGCGCCAGCAGTGAACAGACAGGGCTCGGTGAAAAACTGTTTTTT.

The chain couples TRBV5-1 to TRBJ2-1; unclear D gene. V lost 0 bases and J lost 5, with 9 bases in between. Germline-derived CDR1 and CDR2 are SGHRS and YFSETQ. The CDR3 is 14 amino acids. The CDR3 loop is CASSLVASDNEQFF. For the CDR3, the DNA is TGCGCCAGCAGCTTGGTCGCTAGTGACAATGAGCAGTTCTTC.

This chain uses TRBV28 with TRBJ2-7; no clear D gene. This CDR3 has 14 residues. Per the germline V gene, CDR1 is MDHEN and CDR2 is SYDVKM. Trimming shortened V by 10 bases and J by 4 bases, and 20 bases separated the two germline ends. CDR3 amino acids: CATVLALGSYEQYF. CDR3 bases: TGTGCCACCGTATTGGCCTTGGGGTCTTACGAGCAGTACTTC.

The V and J genes are TRBV6-1 and TRBJ1-2; 7 bases are a match to TRBD1. The CDR3 extends over 15 amino acids. Germline CDR1 and CDR2: MNHNS and SASEGT. With 1 base clipped from V and 7 bases from J, the junction kept 9 bases outside the gene matches. CDR3 in amino acids: CASSEDPEGAGGYTF. The CDR3 region has the DNA TGTGCCAGCAGTGAAGATCCCGAGGGGGCCGGTGGCTACACCTTC.

The chain carries TRBV5-1 and TRBJ2-5; the D gene is possibly TRBD1 (5 bases). The CDR3 runs to 14 residues. Trimming left V 4 bases short and J 0 bases short, with 10 bases between. Germline V CDR1 and CDR2: SGHRS, YFSETQ. The CDR3 protein is CASSRTPHQETQYF. CDR3 in DNA: TGCGCCAGCAGCCGGACACCGCACCAAGAGACCCAGTACTTC.

J is TRBJ2-7 and V is TRBV5-1; D might be TRBD1 (5 bases). V dropped 0 bases and J dropped 0 bases, with 7 bases sitting between them. The length of the CDR3 is 14 residues. Per germline, CDR1 SGHRS and CDR2 YFSETQ. The CDR3 spells CASSLAGSSYEQYF. As DNA, the CDR3 is TGCGCCAGCAGCTTGGCAGGGTCCTCCTACGAGCAGTACTTC.

The rearrangement links TRBV19 to TRBJ1-4; D gene unclear. This CDR3 has 15 amino acids. Germline V gene lookup returns CDR1 LNHDA and CDR2 SQIVND (reference sequence). The germline V and J ends were trimmed by 6 bases and 7 bases, with 18 bases remaining between them. This CDR3 is CASSQRALVVEKLFF. The CDR3 DNA reads as TGTGCCAGTAGCCAAAGGGCGCTGGTCGTTGAAAAACTGTTTTTT.